This TCR beta chain was profiled in a study of T-cell reconstitution after alpha-beta-depleted transplantation in children. In this sample, this clonotype turned up a few times. Its matching antigen is unknown. General study findings and limits: Recipient T cells and thymic progenitors that survived gave rise to the high TCRbeta diversity observed at day 60 in some patients.

TCRbeta library construction was performed incorporating unique molecular identifiers. MiXCR was run by TCRdb on the PCR reads, yielding one entry per CDR3 protein. The table includes more than 500,000 distinct CDR3 sequences, about an eighth detected once. V lost 3 bases, J lost 2 bases, and 8 bases lay in between. Germline values: CDR1 SGHTA, CDR2 FQGNSA. The CDR3 is 15 residues long. The material was PBMCs, mostly from graft donor cells, obtained 180 days after TCRalphabeta/CD19-depleted stem cell transplant. The clonotype comes from a female patient aged 2-15 years who had a stem cell transplant for aplastic anemia, so the T cells may come from the graft donor. The chain recombines TRBV7-2 with TRBJ2-6, with D tentatively TRBD2 (5 bases). The CDR3 DNA sequence: TGTGCCAGCAGCTTGAGGGTGACTGGGGCCAACGTCCTGACTTTC. Translated, it gives CASSLRVTGANVLTF. The full variable domain, with the rest looked up from reference TRBV7-2 and TRBJ2-6, is GAGVSQSPSNKVTEKGKDVELRCDPISGHTALYWYRQSLGQGLEFLIYFQGNSAPDKSGLPSDRFSAERTGGSVSTLTIQRTQQEDSAVYLCASSLRVTGANVLTFGAGSRLTVL.